These 11 T cell receptor beta chains were sequenced from one sample in a study of T-cell memory formation after mild COVID-19. TCRdb re-called the 5' RACE reads with MiXCR, one entry per CDR3 protein. Here the sample spans fewer than 500,000 distinct CDR3 sequences, around a quarter being singletons. The sample consisted of PBMCs or a T cell subset sorted from them (not recorded which). The source of these receptors is an adult woman who had mild COVID-19 (a few samples of this study predate the infection). Cell type and time point are not known.

This clonotype was seen more than once but under ten times. V gene TRBV20-1 combines with J gene TRBJ2-5; 8 bases match TRBD2. In germline, CDR1 is DFQATT, CDR2 SNEGSKA (reference sequence). V was pared by 1 base and J by 2 bases, with 0 bases of the junction left unmatched. This CDR3 spans 13 amino acids. Written as DNA, the CDR3 is TGCAGTGCTAGAGTAGCGGGACAAGAGACCCAGTACTTC. Translating it yields CSARVAGQETQYF.

The V call is TRBV20-1, the J call TRBJ2-3; TRBD1 or TRBD2 may be the D gene (6 bases each). The ends were cut back, 3 bases at V and 5 bases at J, with 12 bases in the middle. The CDR3 has 13 residues. The germline gives CDR1 DFQATT, CDR2 SNEGSKA (reference sequence). The DNA for the CDR3 is TGCAGTGCTAGTATCGGGGGCAAAGATACGCAGTATTTT. Translating it yields CSASIGGKDTQYF.

The rearrangement uses TRBV5-1 and TRBJ2-1; the D gene is possibly TRBD1 (5 bases). V was cut by 4 bases and J by 0 bases, with 17 bases left in between. Germline values: CDR1 SGHRS, CDR2 YFSETQ. There are 17 residues in the CDR3. CDR3 loop: CASSRTIGEPSYNEQFF. Written as DNA, the CDR3 is TGCGCCAGCAGCAGGACAATAGGGGAACCCTCCTACAATGAGCAGTTCTTC.

J is TRBJ2-1 and V is TRBV12-3 or TRBV12-4, with 11 bases identical to TRBD2. J was trimmed by 4 bases and V by 4 bases; bases with no gene match: 6. This CDR3 has 16 residues. DNA for the CDR3: TGTGCCAGCAGTTCGTTGACTAGCGGGGTATACAATGAGCAGTTCTTC. Residues: CASSSLTSGVYNEQFF.

The rearrangement links TRBV6-5 to TRBJ1-1; D call uncertain. There are 14 residues in the CDR3. V was cut by 3 bases and J by 5 bases, with 13 bases left in between. Looked up from germline, CDR1 is MNHEY and CDR2 is SVGAGI. The CDR3 region is CASSYSSFKTEAFF. The CDR3 nucleotides read TGTGCCAGCAGTTATAGTTCATTTAAGACTGAAGCTTTCTTT.

This chain uses TRBV19 with TRBJ2-3, with no clear D. The germline V gene encodes CDR1 LNHDA and CDR2 SQIVND (reference sequence). The CDR3 totals 15 residues. Trimming cost V 7 bases and J 5 bases, with 19 bases left between them. CDR3 nucleotides: TGTGCCAGTAATTCCCCCGCGAGGCCCGGAGATACGCAGTATTTT. Translating gives CASNSPARPGDTQYF.

The table lists this clonotype with a few counts. The V gene is TRBV5-1, the J gene TRBJ2-7, with 11 bases lining up with TRBD2. V was pared by 4 bases and J by 6 bases, with 6 bases of the junction left unmatched. The CDR3 has 14 residues. The germline V gene encodes CDR1 SGHRS and CDR2 YFSETQ. The CDR3 sequence: CASSRLAGGVEQYF. The CDR3 DNA sequence: TGCGCCAGCAGCCGTCTAGCGGGAGGAGTCGAGCAGTACTTC. Looking up the rest from reference TRBV5-1 and TRBJ2-7 gives the full variable domain: KAGVTQTPRYLIKTRGQQVTLSCSPISGHRSVSWYQQTPGQGLQFLFEYFSETQRNKGNFPGRFSGRQFSNSRSEMNVSTLELGDSALYLCASSRLAGGVEQYFGPGTRLTVT.

This clonotype was found many times. The V and J genes are TRBV15 and TRBJ2-1; 8 bases are a match to TRBD1. CDR3 length equals 15 residues. J was trimmed by 7 bases and V by 0 bases; bases with no gene match: 5. The germline V gene has CDR1 LNHNV and CDR2 YYDKDF (reference sequence). The CDR3 DNA sequence: TGTGCCACCAGCAGAGATTCCCGGACAGGGAATGAGCAGTTCTTC. Its translation: CATSRDSRTGNEQFF. Supplemented by reference TRBV15 and TRBJ2-1, the full variable domain reads DAMVIQNPRYQVTQFGKPVTLSCSQTLNHNVMYWYQQKSSQAPKLLFHYYDKDFNNEADTPDNFQSRRPNTSFCFLDIRSPGLGDTAMYLCATSRDSRTGNEQFFGPGTRLTVL.

This clonotype showed up just a few times. The V gene is TRBV6-2 or TRBV6-3, the J gene TRBJ2-3, with TRBD1 identical over 8 bases. The CDR3 covers 19 residues. CDR1 MNHEY and CDR2 SVGEGT come from the germline V gene. The junction had 13 bases not matched to a gene; V was cut back by 0 bases and J by 2 bases. CDR3 coding DNA: TGTGCCAGCAGTTACTCGGAATTTGGGACAGGCCCCTTCACAGATACGCAGTATTTT. It encodes CASSYSEFGTGPFTDTQYF.

The chain is built from TRBV2 and TRBJ1-2; 7 nucleotides agree with TRBD1. J gave up 4 bases and V 6 bases, and 5 bases lay outside the gene matches. The CDR3 has 13 residues. CDR1 and CDR2 from the germline V gene are SNHLY and FYNNEI. In nucleotides, the CDR3 is TGTGCCAGCAGGGGGGACAGTCTCTATGGCTACACCTTC. Translating it yields CASRGDSLYGYTF.

CDR3 nucleotides: TGTGCCAGCAGCGCGGCGGGCGGACGGGGAGGGCATTCACCCCTCCACTTT. Translation: CASSAAGGRGGHSPLHF. The chain uses TRBV9 and TRBJ1-6; D call uncertain. Germline CDR1 and CDR2: SGDLS and YYNGEE. The CDR3 sequence is 17 residues long. Trimming took 3 bases from V and 8 from J, leaving 21 bases between them.